These T cell receptor beta chains were read from a single sample in a study of post-analysis software for immune sequencing data. A single record per CDR3 protein comes from TCRdb applying MiXCR to the PCR reads. The sample contains 170,000 or so distinct CDR3 sequences, approximately 30% of which appear only once. Sequenced input: blood. The receptors here all came from a girl between 10 and 17 years old with multiple sclerosis. Both conserved end residues are part of each CDR3. D genes are given only for firm matches. The size field is filled for only some rows; it gives once, few, many or a size class.

cdr3_length: 14
clone_size: many
v_call: TRBV5-6
j_call: TRBJ1-2
d_call: TRBD1
cdr3_nt: TGTGCCAGCAGCTTTCCGACAGGGCGCTATGGCTACACCTTC
cdr3_aa: CASSFPTGRYGYTF

cdr3_length: 15
clone_size: -
v_call: TRBV4-1
j_call: TRBJ2-3
d_call: TRBD1
cdr3_nt: TGCGCCAGCAGCCCCCGGGACAGCCGCACAGATACGCAGTATTTT
cdr3_aa: CASSPRDSRTDTQYF

cdr3_length: 12
clone_size: -
v_call: TRBV29-1
j_call: TRBJ1-1
d_call: -
cdr3_nt: TGCGGCGTTGGAAGGGGAGGCACTGAAGCTTTCTTT
cdr3_aa: CGVGRGGTEAFF

cdr3_length: 13
clone_size: -
v_call: TRBV20-1
j_call: TRBJ2-1
d_call: -
cdr3_nt: TGCAGTGCTAGAGGCAAGAGGGGCACTGAGCAGTTCTTC
cdr3_aa: CSARGKRGTEQFF

cdr3_length: 14
clone_size: few
v_call: TRBV20-1
j_call: TRBJ1-5
d_call: -
cdr3_nt: TGCAGTGCTAGCGTGGGGGTTGGTGGACAGCCCCAGCATTTT
cdr3_aa: CSASVGVGGQPQHF

cdr3_length: 14
clone_size: few
v_call: TRBV5-6
j_call: TRBJ2-1
d_call: -
cdr3_nt: TGTGCCAGCAGCGCTCGTTTAGAGTGGGGTGAGCAGTTCTTC
cdr3_aa: CASSARLEWGEQFF

cdr3_length: 13
clone_size: many
v_call: TRBV7-2
j_call: TRBJ2-1
d_call: TRBD2
cdr3_nt: TGTGCCAGCAGCGGCCCCGGGACTACCCCAAAGTTCTTC
cdr3_aa: CASSGPGTTPKFF

cdr3_length: 15
clone_size: many
v_call: TRBV7-3
j_call: TRBJ2-5
d_call: -
cdr3_nt: TGTGCCAGCAGCTTAATGGGCCGGGAGAAAGAGACCCAGTACTTC
cdr3_aa: CASSLMGREKETQYF

cdr3_length: 16
clone_size: -
v_call: TRBV7-3
j_call: TRBJ2-7
d_call: TRBD2
cdr3_nt: TGTGCCAGCAGCCTAATACCTCTAGCGGGAGGCAACGAGCAGTACTTC
cdr3_aa: CASSLIPLAGGNEQYF

cdr3_length: 14
clone_size: -
v_call: TRBV5-1
j_call: TRBJ2-5
d_call: -
cdr3_nt: TGCGCCAGCAGCTTGGTTCCGGCACAAGAGACCCAGTACTTC
cdr3_aa: CASSLVPAQETQYF

cdr3_length: 14
clone_size: many
v_call: TRBV12-3/TRBV12-4
j_call: TRBJ2-7
d_call: -
cdr3_nt: TGTGCCAGCAGTTTTAACGAGGGGGCCTACGAGCAGTACTTC
cdr3_aa: CASSFNEGAYEQYF

cdr3_length: 14
clone_size: -
v_call: TRBV5-1
j_call: TRBJ2-7
d_call: TRBD1
cdr3_nt: TGCGCCAGCAGCACCGGACAGGGGTCCTACGAGCAGTACTTC
cdr3_aa: CASSTGQGSYEQYF

cdr3_length: 13
clone_size: many
v_call: TRBV28
j_call: TRBJ1-2
d_call: -
cdr3_nt: TGTGCCAGCAGCTTGAGTGACTACTATGGCTACACCTTC
cdr3_aa: CASSLSDYYGYTF

cdr3_length: 15
clone_size: few
v_call: TRBV28
j_call: TRBJ1-5
d_call: TRBD1
cdr3_nt: TGTGCCAGCAGTTTCTTCGGACAGGGGCCGGGGCCCCAGCATTTT
cdr3_aa: CASSFFGQGPGPQHF

cdr3_length: 13
clone_size: many
v_call: TRBV10-3
j_call: TRBJ1-2
d_call: -
cdr3_nt: TGTGCCATCAGTGAAAGGGCGGACTATGGCTACACCTTC
cdr3_aa: CAISERADYGYTF

cdr3_length: 14
clone_size: -
v_call: TRBV19
j_call: TRBJ2-7
d_call: -
cdr3_nt: TGTGCCAGTAGTATTACTGCTAGCTCCTACGAGCAGTACTTC
cdr3_aa: CASSITASSYEQYF

cdr3_length: 13
clone_size: few
v_call: TRBV14
j_call: TRBJ2-3
d_call: -
cdr3_nt: TGTGCCAGCAGCCTGAGACTACAAGATACGCAGTATTTT
cdr3_aa: CASSLRLQDTQYF

cdr3_length: 15
clone_size: many
v_call: TRBV24-1
j_call: TRBJ2-5
d_call: TRBD1
cdr3_nt: TGTGCCACCAGTGATTCGGGACAGGCTCCAGAGACCCAGTACTTC
cdr3_aa: CATSDSGQAPETQYF

cdr3_length: 17
clone_size: few
v_call: TRBV6-1
j_call: TRBJ2-2
d_call: TRBD2
cdr3_nt: TGTGCCAGCAGTGGACTAGCGGGAGGGCCGAACACCGGGGAGCTGTTTTTT
cdr3_aa: CASSGLAGGPNTGELFF

cdr3_length: 14
clone_size: few
v_call: TRBV5-1
j_call: TRBJ2-7
d_call: TRBD2
cdr3_nt: TGCGCCAGCAGCACCCAGCGGGGAAACTACGAGCAGTACTTC
cdr3_aa: CASSTQRGNYEQYF

cdr3_length: 12
clone_size: many
v_call: TRBV4-1
j_call: TRBJ2-1
d_call: -
cdr3_nt: TGCGCCAGCAGCCCCGGGAACTATGAGCAGTTCTTC
cdr3_aa: CASSPGNYEQFF

cdr3_length: 14
clone_size: few
v_call: TRBV5-1
j_call: TRBJ1-1
d_call: -
cdr3_nt: TGCGCCAGCAGCTCCTCCCCGGGAAACACTGAAGCTTTCTTT
cdr3_aa: CASSSSPGNTEAFF

cdr3_length: 14
clone_size: -
v_call: TRBV6-5
j_call: TRBJ1-3
d_call: -
cdr3_nt: TGTGCCAGCAGGAGGACAGCGTCCGGAAACACCATATATTTT
cdr3_aa: CASRRTASGNTIYF

cdr3_length: 17
clone_size: -
v_call: TRBV12-3/TRBV12-4
j_call: TRBJ2-1
d_call: TRBD2
cdr3_nt: TGTGCCAGCAGTCTACTAGCGGAAAGGCCCTCCTACAGTGAGCAGTTCTTC
cdr3_aa: CASSLLAERPSYSEQFF

cdr3_length: 13
clone_size: -
v_call: TRBV7-3
j_call: TRBJ1-2
d_call: -
cdr3_nt: TGTGCCAGCAGGCCGACAGAGCGATATGGCTACACCTTC
cdr3_aa: CASRPTERYGYTF

cdr3_length: 15
clone_size: few
v_call: TRBV7-2
j_call: TRBJ1-1
d_call: TRBD1
cdr3_nt: TGTGCCAGCAGCTTGACAGGGGACATGAACACTGAAGCTTTCTTT
cdr3_aa: CASSLTGDMNTEAFF

cdr3_length: 13
clone_size: many
v_call: TRBV5-1
j_call: TRBJ2-3
d_call: -
cdr3_nt: TGCGCCAGCAAGGAGGGCCGGGGGGATACGCAGTATTTT
cdr3_aa: CASKEGRGDTQYF